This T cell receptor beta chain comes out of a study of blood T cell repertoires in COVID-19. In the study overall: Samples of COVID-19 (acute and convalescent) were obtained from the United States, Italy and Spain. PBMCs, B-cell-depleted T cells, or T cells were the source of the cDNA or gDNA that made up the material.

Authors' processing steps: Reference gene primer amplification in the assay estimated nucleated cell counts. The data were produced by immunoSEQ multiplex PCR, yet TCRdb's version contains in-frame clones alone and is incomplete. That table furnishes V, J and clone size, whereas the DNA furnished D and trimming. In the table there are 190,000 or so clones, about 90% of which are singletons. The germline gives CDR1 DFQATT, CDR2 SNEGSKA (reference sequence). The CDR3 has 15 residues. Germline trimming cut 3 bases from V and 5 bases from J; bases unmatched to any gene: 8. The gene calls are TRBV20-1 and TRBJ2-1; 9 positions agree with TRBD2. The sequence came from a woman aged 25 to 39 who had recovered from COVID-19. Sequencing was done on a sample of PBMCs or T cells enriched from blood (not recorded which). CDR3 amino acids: CSASAIAGDDNEQFF. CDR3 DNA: TGCAGTGCTAGTGCTATAGCGGGGGACGACAATGAGCAGTTCTTC.